A selection of T cell receptor beta chains follows, all from one sample in a study of T cell repertoires in cytomegalovirus infection. TCRdb re-called the reads through MiXCR, storing one row per CDR3 protein. This table holds around 270,000 distinct CDR3 sequences, over 8% found once. The sample taken for sequencing was PBMCs. The receptor source for this set is a human donor in good health (CMV status not recorded). Some clones in this sample may be carry-over from other donors' samples. CDR3s include the opening cysteine and the closing phenylalanine or tryptophan. Each record gives: V gene, J gene, clone size, CDR3 length, D gene, CDR3 DNA, CDR3 protein. D genes are given only for firm matches. Size is omitted from some rows. Given values are once, few, many or a class for expanded clones.

TRBV5-1	TRBJ2-1	many	14	.	TGCGCCAGCAACCCGGCGGGGCAGGGGAATGAGCAGTTCTTC	CASNPAGQGNEQFF
TRBV12-3/TRBV12-4	TRBJ1-1	few	14	.	TGTGCCAGCACCTTACAATCAGGTGACACTGAAGCTTTCTTT	CASTLQSGDTEAFF
TRBV7-2	TRBJ1-2	many	12	TRBD1	TGTGCCAGCAGCTTGACAGGGCATGGCTACACCTTC	CASSLTGHGYTF
TRBV5-5	TRBJ1-1	many	15	.	TGTGCCAGCAGCTCAAGGACACGGGCGGACACTGAAGCTTTCTTT	CASSSRTRADTEAFF
TRBV28	TRBJ2-5	.	13	.	TGTGCCAGCAGAGAAGGACTCCAAGAGACCCAGTACTTC	CASREGLQETQYF
TRBV7-9	TRBJ1-3	many	16	TRBD1	TGTGCCAGCAGCCGCGGGACAGGGGTTTCTGGAAACACCATATATTTT	CASSRGTGVSGNTIYF
TRBV5-5	TRBJ2-1	.	15	.	TGTGCCAGCAGCTTTCCCGTAAAGGGGAACAATGAGCAGTTCTTC	CASSFPVKGNNEQFF
TRBV6-1	TRBJ1-1	many	11	.	TGTGCCACACAGGACTACACTGAAGCTTTCTTT	CATQDYTEAFF
TRBV19	TRBJ1-5	many	14	TRBD1	TGTGCCAGTAGTGTGACAGGGCAGAATCAGCCCCAGCATTTT	CASSVTGQNQPQHF
TRBV9	TRBJ1-3	many	16	.	TGTGCCAGCAGCTCGGACCTCCGGGGCTCTGGAAACACCATATATTTT	CASSSDLRGSGNTIYF
TRBV28	TRBJ1-3	few	15	.	TGTGCCAGCAGCAACAAACAGGGTAGTGGAAACACCATATATTTT	CASSNKQGSGNTIYF
TRBV7-8	TRBJ1-3	many	14	.	TGTGCCAGCAGCGTGCGAGGGATAGGAAACACCATATATTTT	CASSVRGIGNTIYF
TRBV7-2	TRBJ1-1	many	13	.	TGTGCCAGCAAGTCTGACAGGTTCACTGAAGCTTTCTTT	CASKSDRFTEAFF
TRBV20-1	TRBJ2-1	many	14	.	TGCAGTGCTAGAAAGGGGAGCTCCTACAATGAGCAGTTCTTC	CSARKGSSYNEQFF
TRBV2	TRBJ2-3	.	11	.	TGTGCCAGCAGTGACCGTTATACGCAGTATTTT	CASSDRYTQYF
TRBV7-2	TRBJ1-4	many	14	.	TGTGCCAGCAGCCGCGGGCAAACAGGGCTAAAACTGTTTTTT	CASSRGQTGLKLFF
TRBV7-2	TRBJ2-5	many	15	.	TGTGCCAGCAGCAGGGAGCGCGGTCGGCAAGAGACCCAGTACTTC	CASSRERGRQETQYF
TRBV5-5	TRBJ1-2	many	15	TRBD1	TGTGCCAGCAGCTCGTCCGGGACAGGGATCTATGGCTACACCTTC	CASSSSGTGIYGYTF
TRBV5-1	TRBJ2-1	many	14	TRBD2	TGCGCCAGCAGCCCGATATCAAGCGGGGGTAGAGAGTTCTTC	CASSPISSGGREFF
TRBV13	TRBJ1-4	many	19	TRBD1	TGTGCCAGCAGCTCGCGATCCGGGACAGGGTTGTCGACTAATGAAAAACTGTTTTTT	CASSSRSGTGLSTNEKLFF
TRBV7-8	TRBJ1-5	many	14	TRBD1	TGTGCCAGCAGCCGAGGGACAGGGCAAGAGCCCCAGCATTTT	CASSRGTGQEPQHF
TRBV5-5	TRBJ2-1	.	12	.	TGTGCCAGCAGCTCGGGGCGGAATGAGCAGTTCTTC	CASSSGRNEQFF
TRBV7-6	TRBJ1-3	many	18	.	TGTGCCAGCAGCTTAGGATCGGGGCGGACCCTAGCAGTAAACACCATATATTTT	CASSLGSGRTLAVNTIYF
TRBV7-9	TRBJ1-1	many	14	TRBD1	TGTGCCAGCAGACACCGGGACAGGGTAGATGAAGCTTTCTTT	CASRHRDRVDEAFF
TRBV7-2	TRBJ2-7	many	15	TRBD2	TGTGCCAGCAGCTTAGAGAGCGGGAGTCTACGCGAGCAGTACTTC	CASSLESGSLREQYF
TRBV7-2	TRBJ1-2	many	17	TRBD1	TGTGCCAGCAGCATAACCGGGACAGGGGCCTCTAACTATGGCTACACCTTC	CASSITGTGASNYGYTF
TRBV29-1	TRBJ2-3	.	12	.	TGCAGCGTTGGGAACTCGGCAATCGCGCAGTATTTT	CSVGNSAIAQYF
TRBV5-6	TRBJ1-1	.	15	.	TGTGCCAGCAGCTTGGTAGGGGACCTGAACACTGAAGCTTTCTTT	CASSLVGDLNTEAFF
TRBV7-2	TRBJ2-7	many	20	TRBD2	TGTGCCAGCAGCTTAGCAGGGACTAGCGGGAGTTTCCCCTCCACATACGAGCAGTACTTC	CASSLAGTSGSFPSTYEQYF
TRBV19	TRBJ2-1	many	17	.	TGTGCCACCCTGAGACATACAGGAAACCCCCTATACAATGAGCAGTTCTTC	CATLRHTGNPLYNEQFF
TRBV20-1	TRBJ1-4	.	13	TRBD1	TGCAGTGCTAGGACAGGGGGCAGAGAAAAACTGTTTTTT	CSARTGGREKLFF
TRBV7-2	TRBJ1-4	many	14	.	TGTGCCAGCAGTCTGGGTGGGACTAATGAAAAACTGTTTTTT	CASSLGGTNEKLFF
TRBV20-1	TRBJ1-1	few	12	.	TGCAGTGCTAGGTTCACGGGCAGGGAAACTTTCTTT	CSARFTGRETFF
TRBV5-6	TRBJ1-1	.	16	TRBD1	TGTGCCAGCAGCTTGAAGACCAGAAACAGGGGAGCTGAAGCTTTCTTT	CASSLKTRNRGAEAFF
TRBV28	TRBJ1-5	many	14	.	TGTGCCAGCAGTTTAAGGACAGCCAATCAGCCCCAGCATTTT	CASSLRTANQPQHF